The 20 T cell receptor beta chains below all came from one sample that was sequenced in a study of cytomegalovirus exposure and HLA in healthy donors. 13 Jbeta primers and 60 Vbeta primers were used for the PCR. The data were produced by immunoSEQ multiplex PCR, yet TCRdb's version contains in-frame clones alone and is incomplete. The repertoire holds 85,000 to 90,000 clones, with less than 85% as singletons. Specimen: PBMCs. Every receptor here comes from a middle-aged man in good health and CMV-seropositive.

This clone occurred once. The rearrangement joins TRBV10-3 to TRBJ2-1; D is unresolved. The length of the CDR3 is 12 residues. V was cut by 2 bases and J by 6 bases, with 5 bases left in between. Germline values: CDR1 ENHRY, CDR2 SYGVKD. CDR3 residues: CAISEGSNEQFF. The CDR3 bases are TGTGCCATCAGTGAGGGCAGCAATGAGCAGTTCTTC.

The chain employs TRBV5-1 and TRBJ1-4, with D perhaps matching TRBD1 (5 bases). The length of the CDR3 is 16 residues. The germline V and J ends were trimmed by 0 bases and 1 base, with 10 bases remaining between them. The germline CDR1 and CDR2 sequences are SGHRS and YFSETQ. The DNA for the CDR3 is TGCGCCAGCAGCTTGGTCGGGGGAGTAACTAATGAAAAACTGTTTTTT. It encodes CASSLVGGVTNEKLFF.

The chain uses TRBV2 and TRBJ1-1, with D uncertain. V was shortened by 3 bases and J by 3 bases, with 14 bases between the two germline ends. Germline V gene sequence: CDR1 SNHLY, CDR2 FYNNEI. The CDR3 is made up of 15 amino acids. The CDR3 here is CASSEADGRYTEAFF. DNA of the CDR3: TGTGCCAGCAGTGAGGCAGACGGGAGGTACACTGAAGCTTTCTTT.

This chain joins TRBV12-5 and TRBJ2-6; TRBD1 matches at 11 bases. The J segment lost 9 bases and the V segment lost 6 bases, leaving 4 bases of the junction unmatched. CDR1 and CDR2 from the germline V gene are LGHNT and FRNRAP. The CDR3 consists of 14 residues. The CDR3 loop is CASGGQGAYNVLTF. In DNA, the CDR3 is TGTGCTAGTGGAGGACAGGGGGCATACAACGTCCTGACTTTC.

This clone was seen only a few times. The chain joins TRBV14 to TRBJ1-1, with 9 bases matching TRBD1. Germline V gene lookup returns CDR1 SGHDN and CDR2 FVKESK. The trim removed 6 bases at V and 5 bases at J, leaving 4 bases unmatched. This CDR3 contains 13 residues. CDR3 sequence (DNA): TGTGCCAGCAGTATAGGACAGGGGACTGAAGCTTTCTTT. Translating gives CASSIGQGTEAFF.

This clone was seen just once. The chain combines TRBV28 with TRBJ1-2, with 7 nucleotides matching TRBD1. Germline CDR1 and CDR2: MDHEN and SYDVKM. The CDR3 consists of 14 residues. Trimming took 6 bases from V and 0 from J; bases not matched to a gene: 4. CDR3 sequence reads: CASRDRATNYGYTF. CDR3 bases: TGTGCCAGCAGAGACAGGGCGACTAACTATGGCTACACCTTC.

The chain joins TRBV2 to TRBJ2-3, with 9 bases that match TRBD2. The CDR3 has 15 residues. Germline loops: CDR1 SNHLY, CDR2 FYNNEI. Trimming at V came to 6 bases and at J to 1 base, leaving 5 bases not matched to a gene. The CDR3 protein is CASSGRGGGTDTQYF. The CDR3 DNA reads as TGTGCCAGCAGCGGGCGGGGGGGCGGCACAGATACGCAGTATTTT.

The chain combines TRBV5-1 with TRBJ1-2, with D possibly matching TRBD1 (6 bases). This CDR3 is 15 amino acids long. V was pared by 4 bases and J by 3 bases, with 16 bases between. Per germline, CDR1 SGHRS and CDR2 YFSETQ. The CDR3 loop reads CASSTDTGYDYGYTF. CDR3 in DNA: TGCGCCAGCAGCACAGATACAGGGTACGACTATGGCTACACCTTC.

The chain links TRBV28 to TRBJ1-1, with a possible D match to TRBD1 (6 bases). CDR3 length: 13 amino acids. Trimming pared 8 bases from V and 0 bases from J, leaving 10 bases between. Germline V lookup: CDR1 MDHEN, CDR2 SYDVKM. The CDR3 spells CASLGQLNTEAFF. The CDR3 region has the DNA TGTGCCAGCCTGGGACAACTGAACACTGAAGCTTTCTTT.

This chain connects TRBV7-6 to TRBJ2-7, with TRBD2 identical over 10 bases. Trimming took 2 bases from V and 4 from J; bases not matched to a gene: 2. Germline lookup yields CDR1 SGHVS and CDR2 FNYEAQ. The CDR3 length is 14 residues. The CDR3 DNA reads as TGTGCCAGCAGCTTACTAGCGGGGGAGTACGAGCAGTACTTC. It yields the protein CASSLLAGEYEQYF.

This sequence joins TRBV4-1 and TRBJ2-1, with 9 positions matching TRBD1. The V and J ends lost 3 bases and 0 bases, in that order; junction bases with no gene match: 0. In germline, CDR1 is MGHRA, CDR2 YSYEKL. The CDR3 is 15 amino acids. The CDR3 sequence is CASSQTGGSYNEQFF. The CDR3 nucleotides are TGCGCCAGCAGCCAGACAGGGGGCTCCTACAATGAGCAGTTCTTC.

The J gene is TRBJ2-2, the V gene TRBV6-1; TRBD2 matches at 10 bases. This CDR3 has 16 amino acids. V shed 4 bases, J shed 4 bases, and the junction held 6 bases outside the gene matches. Germline CDR1 and CDR2: MNHNS and SASEGT. The CDR3 DNA follows: TGTGCCAGCAGTGGGACTAGCGGCCTCACCACCGGGGAGCTGTTTTTT. Encoded protein: CASSGTSGLTTGELFF.

The chain carries TRBV5-1 and TRBJ2-3, with a tentative D call TRBD1 (5 bases). Between the trimmed V and J ends, which lost 1 base and 0 bases, there was a span of 9 bases. CDR1 is SGHRS and CDR2 is YFSETQ in the germline V gene. The CDR3 consists of 15 residues. The CDR3 DNA is TGCGCCAGCAGCTTGCAGGGTAGAAGCACAGATACGCAGTATTTT. This encodes CASSLQGRSTDTQYF.

This clone was detected only once. The V gene is TRBV5-1, the J gene TRBJ2-7; 8 nucleotides line up with TRBD1. V lost 1 base and J lost 2; bases outside the gene matches: 5. The CDR3 loop spans 15 amino acids. Germline loops: CDR1 SGHRS, CDR2 YFSETQ. The CDR3 loop is CASSLFTGGAYEQYF. The CDR3 region has the DNA TGCGCCAGCAGCTTGTTTACAGGGGGAGCCTACGAGCAGTACTTC.

The chain employs TRBV7-6 and TRBJ1-4; D possibly corresponds to TRBD1 (6 bases). This CDR3 contains 14 residues. Germline assignment: CDR1 SGHVS and CDR2 FNYEAQ. Trimming took 5 bases from V and 8 from J, leaving 15 bases between them. CDR3 nucleotide sequence: TGTGCCAGCAGCCAGAACAGGGTATCCGAAAAACTGTTTTTT. Its protein is CASSQNRVSEKLFF.

This chain uses TRBV5-1 with TRBJ2-2, with a tentative D call TRBD2 (5 bases). V lost 4 bases and J 3 bases, leaving 13 bases between the germline ends. CDR3 length: 15 amino acids. CDR1 and CDR2 (germline): SGHRS, YFSETQ. The CDR3 DNA sequence: TGCGCCAGCAGCCGGTCCAACGGGGACACCGGGGAGCTGTTTTTT. Protein product: CASSRSNGDTGELFF.

The J gene is TRBJ2-2, the V gene TRBV7-3; D is possibly TRBD1 (5 bases). CDR1 is SGHTA, CDR2 FQGTGA, per germline. This CDR3 has 15 residues. The germline V and J ends were trimmed by 5 bases and 4 bases, with 14 bases remaining between them. The CDR3 protein is CASSRKGRGTGELFF. The CDR3 DNA reads as TGTGCCAGCAGCCGTAAGGGGCGCGGCACCGGGGAGCTGTTTTTT.

V is TRBV9 and J is TRBJ2-5; the D is unclear. The CDR3 runs 16 residues. The germline V gene has CDR1 SGDLS and CDR2 YYNGEE. The V end was cut by 0 bases, the J end by 0 bases, with 12 bases between. CDR3 loop: CASSVGRQLYQETQYF. DNA for the CDR3: TGTGCCAGCAGCGTAGGGCGGCAGCTGTACCAAGAGACCCAGTACTTC.

The V gene is TRBV6-1, the J gene TRBJ2-3; the D gene is possibly TRBD2 (5 bases). Germline V gene data show CDR1 as MNHNS and CDR2 as SASEGT. V shed 6 bases and J shed 1 base, with 14 bases lying between them. The CDR3 length is 15 residues. The CDR3 reads CASSASGPRTDTQYF. The CDR3 nucleotides are TGTGCCAGCAGCGCAAGCGGACCCCGCACAGATACGCAGTATTTT.

V usage is TRBV25-1 and J usage is TRBJ1-1; possibly TRBD1 for D (5 bases). The germline V gene has CDR1 MGHDK and CDR2 SYGVNS. Trimming stripped 3 bases from V and 8 bases from J, with 13 bases between. The CDR3 consists of 13 residues. CDR3 DNA: TGTGCCAGCAGTGATATGACAGCAGGGGAAGCTTTCTTT. It specifies CASSDMTAGEAFF. Using reference TRBV25-1 and TRBJ1-1 for the parts outside the CDR3, the full variable domain is EADIYQTPRYLVIGTGKKITLECSQTMGHDKMYWYQQDPGMELHLIHYSYGVNSTEKGDLSSESTVSRIRTEHFPLTLESARPSHTSQYLCASSDMTAGEAFFGQGTRLTVV.